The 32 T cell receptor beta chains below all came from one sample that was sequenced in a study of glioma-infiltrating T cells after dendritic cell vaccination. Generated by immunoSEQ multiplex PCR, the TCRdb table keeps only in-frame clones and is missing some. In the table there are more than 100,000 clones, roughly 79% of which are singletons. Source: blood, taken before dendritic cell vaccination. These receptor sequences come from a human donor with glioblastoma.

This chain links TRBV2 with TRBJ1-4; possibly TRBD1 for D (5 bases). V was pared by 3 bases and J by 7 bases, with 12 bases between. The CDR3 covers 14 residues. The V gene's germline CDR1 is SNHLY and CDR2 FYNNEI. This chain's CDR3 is CASSDQRGGEKLFF. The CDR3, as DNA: TGTGCCAGCAGTGATCAACGGGGGGGTGAAAAACTGTTTTTT.

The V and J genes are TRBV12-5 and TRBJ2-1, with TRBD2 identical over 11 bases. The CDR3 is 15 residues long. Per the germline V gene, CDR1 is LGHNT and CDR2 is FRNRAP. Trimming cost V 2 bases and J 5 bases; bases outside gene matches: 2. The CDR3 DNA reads TGTGCTAGTGGTTTGACTAGCGGGGGACACAATGAGCAGTTCTTC. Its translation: CASGLTSGGHNEQFF.

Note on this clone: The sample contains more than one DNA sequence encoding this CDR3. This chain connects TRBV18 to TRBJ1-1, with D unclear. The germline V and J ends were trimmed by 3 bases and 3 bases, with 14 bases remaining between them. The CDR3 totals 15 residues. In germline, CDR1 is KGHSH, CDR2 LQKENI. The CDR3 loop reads CASSPPGSGYTEAFF. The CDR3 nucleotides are TGTGCCAGCTCACCGCCAGGAAGTGGGTACACTGAAGCTTTCTTT.

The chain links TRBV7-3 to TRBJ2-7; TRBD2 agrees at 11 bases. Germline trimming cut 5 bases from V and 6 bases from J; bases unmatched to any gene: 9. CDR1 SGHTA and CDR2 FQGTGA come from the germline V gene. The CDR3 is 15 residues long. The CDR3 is CASSLHSGGDGEQYF. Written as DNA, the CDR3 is TGTGCCAGCAGCCTTCATAGCGGGGGGGACGGCGAGCAGTACTTC.

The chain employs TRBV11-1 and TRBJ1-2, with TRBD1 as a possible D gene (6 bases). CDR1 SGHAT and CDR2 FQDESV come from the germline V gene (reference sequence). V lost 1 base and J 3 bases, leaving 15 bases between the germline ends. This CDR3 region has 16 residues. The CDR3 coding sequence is TGTGCCAGCAGCTTAGATTCTGGGGGCGGCGACTATGGCTACACCTTC. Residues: CASSLDSGGGDYGYTF.

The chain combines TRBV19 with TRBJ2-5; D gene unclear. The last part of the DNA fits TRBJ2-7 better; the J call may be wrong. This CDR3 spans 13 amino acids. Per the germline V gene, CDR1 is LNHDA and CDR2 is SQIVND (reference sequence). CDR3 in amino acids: CASSISRSYEQYF. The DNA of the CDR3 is TGTGCCAGTAGTATAAGTAGGAGCTACGAGCAGTACTTC.

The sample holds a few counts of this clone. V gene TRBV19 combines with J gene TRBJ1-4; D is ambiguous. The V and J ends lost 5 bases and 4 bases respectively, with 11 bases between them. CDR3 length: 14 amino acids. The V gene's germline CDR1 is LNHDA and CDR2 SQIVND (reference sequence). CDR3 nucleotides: TGTGCCAGTAGTCGGCGCGGAGGTAATGAAAAACTGTTTTTT. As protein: CASSRRGGNEKLFF.

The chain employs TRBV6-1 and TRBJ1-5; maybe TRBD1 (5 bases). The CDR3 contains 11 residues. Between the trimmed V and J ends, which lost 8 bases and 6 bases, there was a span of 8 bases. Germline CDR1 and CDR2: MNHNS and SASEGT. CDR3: CASEDSQPQHF. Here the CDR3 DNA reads TGTGCCAGCGAAGACAGTCAGCCCCAGCATTTT.

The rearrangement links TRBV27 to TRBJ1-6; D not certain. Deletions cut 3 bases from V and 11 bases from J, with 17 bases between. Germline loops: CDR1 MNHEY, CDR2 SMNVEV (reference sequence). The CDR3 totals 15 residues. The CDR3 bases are TGTGCCAGCAGTTTCAACACAGCCCTTGGTGCACCCCTCCACTTT. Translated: CASSFNTALGAPLHF.

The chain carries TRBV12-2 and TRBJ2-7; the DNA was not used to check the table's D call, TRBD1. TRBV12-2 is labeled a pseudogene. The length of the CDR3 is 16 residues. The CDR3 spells CASRLFSGYRSYEQYF. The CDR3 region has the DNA TGTGCAAGTCGCTTATTTTCTGGTTACAGATCCTACGAGCAGTACTTC.

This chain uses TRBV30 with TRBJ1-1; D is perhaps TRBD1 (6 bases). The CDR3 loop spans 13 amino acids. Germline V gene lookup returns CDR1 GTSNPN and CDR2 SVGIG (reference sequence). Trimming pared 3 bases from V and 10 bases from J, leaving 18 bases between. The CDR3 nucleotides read TGTGCCTGGAGGGGCGGGGGCATCCCTGGAGCTTTCTTT. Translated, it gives CAWRGGGIPGAFF.

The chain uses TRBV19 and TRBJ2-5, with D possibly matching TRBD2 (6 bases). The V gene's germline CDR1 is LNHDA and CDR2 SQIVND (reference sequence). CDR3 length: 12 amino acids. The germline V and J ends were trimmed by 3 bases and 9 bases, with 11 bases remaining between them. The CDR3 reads CASSMAGEAQYF. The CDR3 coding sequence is TGTGCCAGTAGTATGGCCGGGGAGGCCCAGTACTTC. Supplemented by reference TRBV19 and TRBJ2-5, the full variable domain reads DGGITQSPKYLFRKEGQNVTLSCEQNLNHDAMYWYRQDPGQGLRLIYYSQIVNDFQKGDIAEGYSVSREKKESFPLTVTSAQKNPTAFYLCASSMAGEAQYFGPGTRLLVL.

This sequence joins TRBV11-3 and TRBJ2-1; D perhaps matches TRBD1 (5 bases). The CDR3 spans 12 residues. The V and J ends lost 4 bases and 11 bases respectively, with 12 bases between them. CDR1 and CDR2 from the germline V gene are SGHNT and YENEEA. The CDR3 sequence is CASSSTTVKQFF. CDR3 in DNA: TGTGCCAGCAGCTCGACGACAGTAAAGCAGTTCTTC.

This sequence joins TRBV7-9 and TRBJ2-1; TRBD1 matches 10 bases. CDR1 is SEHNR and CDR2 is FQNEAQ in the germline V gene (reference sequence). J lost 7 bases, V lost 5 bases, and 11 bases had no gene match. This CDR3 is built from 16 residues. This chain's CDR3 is CASSDHGDRGSNEQFF. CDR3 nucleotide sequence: TGTGCCAGCAGCGACCACGGGGACAGGGGATCTAATGAGCAGTTCTTC.

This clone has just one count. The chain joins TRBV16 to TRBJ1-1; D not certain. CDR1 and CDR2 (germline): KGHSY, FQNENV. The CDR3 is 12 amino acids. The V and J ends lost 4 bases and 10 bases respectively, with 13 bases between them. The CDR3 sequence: CASSPGVIAAFF. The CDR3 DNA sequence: TGTGCCAGCAGCCCCGGGGTGATCGCAGCTTTCTTT.

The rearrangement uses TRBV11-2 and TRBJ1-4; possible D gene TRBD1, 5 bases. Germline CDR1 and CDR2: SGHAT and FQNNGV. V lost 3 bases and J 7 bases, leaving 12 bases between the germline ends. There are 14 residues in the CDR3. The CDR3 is CASSFSSRGEKLFF. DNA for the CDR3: TGTGCCAGCAGCTTTTCTAGTAGGGGTGAAAAACTGTTTTTT.

The CDR3 is CASSIGQERTKEQYF. In DNA form, the CDR3 reads TGTGCCAGCAGCATAGGACAGGAGCGTACGAAGGAGCAGTACTTC. The chain joins TRBV11-2 to TRBJ2-7; 7 nucleotides line up with TRBD1. This CDR3 region has 15 residues. J lost 7 bases, V lost 5 bases, and 14 bases had no gene match. CDR1 SGHAT and CDR2 FQNNGV come from the germline V gene.

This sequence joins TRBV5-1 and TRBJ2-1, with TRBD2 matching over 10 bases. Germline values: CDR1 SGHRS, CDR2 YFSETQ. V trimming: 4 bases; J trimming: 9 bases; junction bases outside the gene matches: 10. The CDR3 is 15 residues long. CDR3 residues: CASSDIAGGTGEQFF. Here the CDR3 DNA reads TGCGCCAGCAGCGATATAGCGGGGGGTACGGGTGAGCAGTTCTTC.

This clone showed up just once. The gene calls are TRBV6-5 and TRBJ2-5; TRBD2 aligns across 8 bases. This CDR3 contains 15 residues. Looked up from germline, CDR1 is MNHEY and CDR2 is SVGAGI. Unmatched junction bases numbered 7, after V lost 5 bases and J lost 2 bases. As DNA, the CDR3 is TGTGCCAGCAGTGTAAGCGGGGGAATTCAAGAGACCCAGTACTTC. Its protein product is CASSVSGGIQETQYF.

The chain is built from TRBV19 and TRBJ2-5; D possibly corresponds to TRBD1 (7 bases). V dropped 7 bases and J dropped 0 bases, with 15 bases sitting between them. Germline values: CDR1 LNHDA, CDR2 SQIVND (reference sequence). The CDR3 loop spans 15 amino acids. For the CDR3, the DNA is TGTGCCAGTACCCCGGGCAGGGGGGACCAAGAGACCCAGTACTTC. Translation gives CASTPGRGDQETQYF.

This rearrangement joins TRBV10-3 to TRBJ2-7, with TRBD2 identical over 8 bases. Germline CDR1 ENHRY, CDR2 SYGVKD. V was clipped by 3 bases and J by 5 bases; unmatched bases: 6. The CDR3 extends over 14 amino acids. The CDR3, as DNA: TGTGCCATCAGTGAAGGCGGGGGGCGTGACGAGCAGTACTTC. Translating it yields CAISEGGGRDEQYF.

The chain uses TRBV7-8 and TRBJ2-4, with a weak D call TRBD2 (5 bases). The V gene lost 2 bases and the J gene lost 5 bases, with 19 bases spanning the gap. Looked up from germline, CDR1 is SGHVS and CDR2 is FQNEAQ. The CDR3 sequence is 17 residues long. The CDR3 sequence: CASSLHSRRATQNIQYF. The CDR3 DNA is TGTGCCAGCAGCTTACACTCACGGCGGGCTACTCAAAACATTCAGTACTTC.

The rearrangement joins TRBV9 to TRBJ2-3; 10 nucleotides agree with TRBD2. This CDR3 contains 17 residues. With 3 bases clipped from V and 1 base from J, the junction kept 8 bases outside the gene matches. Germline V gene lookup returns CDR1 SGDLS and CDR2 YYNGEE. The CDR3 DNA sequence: TGTGCCAGCAGCGCTCGGTTCGGGACTAGCGGCACAGATACGCAGTATTTT. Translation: CASSARFGTSGTDTQYF.

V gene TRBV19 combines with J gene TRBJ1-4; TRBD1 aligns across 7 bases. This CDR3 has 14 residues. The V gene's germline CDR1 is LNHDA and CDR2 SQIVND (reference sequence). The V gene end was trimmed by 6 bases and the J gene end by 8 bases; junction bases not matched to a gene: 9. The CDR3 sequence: CASSQTGVGEKLFF. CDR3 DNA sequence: TGTGCCAGTAGCCAAACAGGGGTAGGAGAAAAACTGTTTTTT. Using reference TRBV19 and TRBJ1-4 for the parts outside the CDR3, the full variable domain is DGGITQSPKYLFRKEGQNVTLSCEQNLNHDAMYWYRQDPGQGLRLIYYSQIVNDFQKGDIAEGYSVSREKKESFPLTVTSAQKNPTAFYLCASSQTGVGEKLFFGSGTQLSVL.

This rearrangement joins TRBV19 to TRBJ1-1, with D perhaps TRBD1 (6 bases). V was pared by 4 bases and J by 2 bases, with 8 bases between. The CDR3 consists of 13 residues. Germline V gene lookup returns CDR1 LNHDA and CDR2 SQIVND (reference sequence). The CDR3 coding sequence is TGTGCCAGTAGTAGGACAGCTAACACTGAAGCTTTCTTT. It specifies CASSRTANTEAFF.

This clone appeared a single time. The CDR3 nucleotides are TGTGCCAGCAGCGTCGCGGGACTTTCCTACGAGCAGTACTTC. The encoded protein is CASSVAGLSYEQYF. The chain couples TRBV9 to TRBJ2-7; maybe TRBD2 (6 bases). Germline CDR1 is SGDLS and CDR2 is YYNGEE. This CDR3 region has 14 residues. Trimming removed 2 bases at V and 1 base at J, with 10 bases between.

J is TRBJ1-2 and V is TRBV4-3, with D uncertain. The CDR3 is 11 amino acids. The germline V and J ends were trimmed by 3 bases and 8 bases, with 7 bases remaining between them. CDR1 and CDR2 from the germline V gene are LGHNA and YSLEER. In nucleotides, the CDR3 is TGCGCCAGCAGCCAGGGCCGGGGCTACACCTTC. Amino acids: CASSQGRGYTF.

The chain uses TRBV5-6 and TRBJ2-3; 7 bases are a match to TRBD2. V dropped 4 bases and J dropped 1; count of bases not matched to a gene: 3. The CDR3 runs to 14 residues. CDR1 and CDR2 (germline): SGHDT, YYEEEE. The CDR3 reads CASSVRGGTDTQYF. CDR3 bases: TGTGCCAGCAGCGTACGGGGGGGCACAGATACGCAGTATTTT. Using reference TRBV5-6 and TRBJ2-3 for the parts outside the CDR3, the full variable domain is DAGVTQSPTHLIKTRGQQVTLRCSPKSGHDTVSWYQQALGQGPQFIFQYYEEEERQRGNFPDRFSGHQFPNYSSELNVNALLLGDSALYLCASSVRGGTDTQYFGPGTRLTVL.

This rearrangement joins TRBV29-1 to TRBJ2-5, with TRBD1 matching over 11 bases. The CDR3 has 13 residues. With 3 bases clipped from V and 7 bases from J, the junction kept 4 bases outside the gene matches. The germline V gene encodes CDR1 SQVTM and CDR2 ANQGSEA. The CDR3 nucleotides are TGCAGCGTTGATGGGACAGGGGGTGGGACCCAGTACTTC. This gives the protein CSVDGTGGGTQYF.

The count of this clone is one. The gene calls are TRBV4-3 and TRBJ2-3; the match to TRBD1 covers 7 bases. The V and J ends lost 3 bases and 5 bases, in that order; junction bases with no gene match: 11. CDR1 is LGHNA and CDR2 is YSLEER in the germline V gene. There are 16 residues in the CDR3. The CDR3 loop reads CASSQTWQGVGDTQYF. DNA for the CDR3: TGCGCCAGCAGCCAGACGTGGCAGGGGGTGGGAGATACGCAGTATTTT.

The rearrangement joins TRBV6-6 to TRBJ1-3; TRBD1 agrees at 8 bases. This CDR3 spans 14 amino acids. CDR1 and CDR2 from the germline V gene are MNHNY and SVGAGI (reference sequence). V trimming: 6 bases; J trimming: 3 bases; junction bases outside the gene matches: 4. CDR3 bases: TGTGCCAGCAGGGACGACAGGGGTGGAAACACCATATATTTT. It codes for CASRDDRGGNTIYF.

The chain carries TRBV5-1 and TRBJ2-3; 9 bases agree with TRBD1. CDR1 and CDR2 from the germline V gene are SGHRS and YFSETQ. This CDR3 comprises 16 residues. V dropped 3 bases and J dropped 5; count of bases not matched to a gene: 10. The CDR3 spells CASSWTDRGEGDTQYF. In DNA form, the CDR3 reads TGCGCCAGCAGCTGGACCGACAGGGGGGAGGGAGATACGCAGTATTTT.